Below, one T cell receptor beta chain is given with its context. Authors' data handling: Amplification from reference gene primers served as the basis for estimated nucleated cell counts. Sequenced by immunoSEQ multiplex PCR; TCRdb stores in-frame clones only, minus some. Clone size and V and J calls were adopted from that table, with D and trimming inferred from the DNA. Of some 180,000 clones listed, less than 85% are singletons. The data stem from a study of blood T cell repertoires in COVID-19. Study information: Samples representing acute and convalescent COVID-19 were sourced from the United States, Italy and Spain. Sources were T cells, B-cell-depleted T cells, or PBMCs; the material itself was cDNA or gDNA.

Residents of around 24 US areas, aged about 18 to 95 years, made up the participants. In germline, CDR1 is MNHEY, CDR2 SMNVEV (reference sequence). V lost 3 bases and J 5 bases, leaving 11 bases between the germline ends. The CDR3 is made up of 14 amino acids. The rearrangement links TRBV27 to TRBJ1-5, with D maybe TRBD1 (6 bases). The sequence was collected from a woman aged 55-75 years with acute COVID-19. Sequencing was carried out using PBMCs or T cells enriched from blood (not recorded which). In DNA form, the CDR3 reads TGTGCCAGCAGTTTCGGGGGGCCCCATCAGCCCCAGCATTTT. Its translation is CASSFGGPHQPQHF.